A selection of T cell receptor beta chains follows, all from one sample in a study of lymphopenia after photon versus proton radiotherapy. Produced via immunoSEQ multiplex PCR; TCRdb's table is partial and in-frame only. Altogether 55,000 to 85,000 clones are present, around 93% being singletons, with the ten largest covering roughly 2.3%. The sample in question was peripheral blood, obtained from a patient treated with photon-based radiotherapy. The receptors derive from a woman aged 40 to 50 with cholangiocarcinoma. The CDR3 runs from the conserved cysteine through the conserved F or W. The order of the fields is J gene, CDR3 length, D gene, clone size, V gene, CDR3 protein, CDR3 DNA. A D gene is named only where the DNA matches it firmly. For some rows the clone size is stated as once, few or many, or as a class when expanded; others skip it.

>TRBJ2-4|15|.|once|TRBV28
CASSFFTGLRNIQYF
TGTGCCAGCAGTTTTTTTACGGGCCTCCGGAACATTCAGTACTTC
>TRBJ2-7|15|.|.|TRBV27
CASLPLVGPEGEQYF
TGTGCCAGCCTGCCGTTGGTGGGACCCGAGGGGGAGCAGTACTTC
>TRBJ1-1|15|.|.|TRBV6-6
CASSYSRGDGSEAFF
TGTGCCAGCAGTTACTCGAGGGGGGATGGTTCTGAAGCTTTCTTT
>TRBJ1-2|14|TRBD1|medium-sized|TRBV6-5
CASSSRDRYYGYTF
TGTGCCAGCAGCTCGAGGGACAGGTACTATGGCTACACCTTC
>TRBJ2-7|16|.|.|TRBV11-3
CASSLAGPGGRGEQYF
TGTGCCAGCAGCTTAGCTGGGCCAGGCGGCCGGGGAGAGCAGTACTTC
>TRBJ2-6|13|.|.|TRBV6-5
CASSYAGANVLTF
TGTGCCAGCAGTTATGCTGGGGCCAACGTCCTGACTTTC
>TRBJ1-1|16|.|.|TRBV7-3
CASSRPDGTKDTEAFF
TGTGCCAGCAGCCGGCCGGACGGGACGAAAGACACTGAAGCTTTCTTT
>TRBJ1-1|12|.|.|TRBV10-3
CVTGQGHTEAFF
TGTGTCACGGGGCAGGGGCACACTGAAGCTTTCTTT
>TRBJ2-7|13|.|.|TRBV5-6
CASSWEQGSEQYF
TGTGCCAGCAGCTGGGAACAGGGCTCCGAGCAGTACTTC
>TRBJ2-7|14|TRBD2|once|TRBV18
CASSPSGGRPEQYF
TGTGCCAGCTCACCTAGCGGGGGTCGGCCCGAGCAGTACTTC
>TRBJ1-1|19|.|.|TRBV15
CATSRARRGVALNPTEAFF
TGTGCCACCAGCAGAGCCAGGCGCGGGGTGGCCTTGAATCCCACTGAAGCTTTCTTT
>TRBJ2-7|12|.|.|TRBV28
CASSLFDNEQYF
TGTGCCAGCAGTTTATTTGATAACGAGCAGTACTTC
>TRBJ1-2|15|.|.|TRBV9
CASSVAGGQGYGYTF
TGTGCCAGCAGCGTAGCGGGGGGACAAGGCTATGGCTACACCTTC
>TRBJ2-7|14|.|.|TRBV7-2
CASRRDSGTYEQYF
TGTGCCAGCAGGAGGGACTCAGGGACCTACGAGCAGTACTTC
>TRBJ1-5|12|.|.|TRBV2
CANDIPLRPQHF
TGTGCCAACGACATCCCATTAAGACCCCAGCATTTT
>TRBJ1-2|13|.|.|TRBV10-1
CASSESVGYGYTF
TGCGCCAGCAGTGAGTCTGTAGGATATGGCTACACCTTC
>TRBJ1-3|15|.|.|TRBV6-5
CASSATGADGNTIYF
TGTGCCAGCAGTGCCACCGGGGCAGATGGAAACACCATATATTTT
>TRBJ2-6|17|.|.|TRBV6-1
CASSERGGLSGANVLTF
TGTGCCAGCAGTGAACGTGGGGGCCTCTCTGGGGCCAACGTCCTGACTTTC
>TRBJ1-1|12|.|.|TRBV27
CASHNRREEAFF
TGTGCCAGTCATAATCGGCGGGAGGAAGCTTTCTTT
>TRBJ1-1|15|.|once|TRBV9
CASSGGGIMNTEAFF
TGTGCCAGCAGCGGTGGCGGAATCATGAACACTGAAGCTTTCTTT
>TRBJ2-1|15|TRBD1|.|TRBV4-1
CASSRRQGAHTEQFF
TGCGCCAGCAGCCGCCGACAGGGGGCGCATACTGAGCAGTTCTTC
>TRBJ2-1|16|.|.|TRBV6-6
CASSDTENRARNEQFF
TGTGCCAGCAGCGACACCGAGAACAGGGCTCGGAATGAGCAGTTCTTC
>TRBJ2-2|15|.|.|TRBV2
CASRRDFRSTGELFF
TGTGCCAGCAGGCGGGACTTCCGGAGCACCGGGGAGCTGTTTTTT
>TRBJ1-4|16|.|.|TRBV9
CASSVGGTGIGEKLFF
TGTGCCAGCAGCGTAGGAGGAACAGGGATTGGCGAAAAACTGTTTTTT
>TRBJ1-2|13|.|.|TRBV7-2
CASSLRGFYGYTF
TGTGCCAGCAGCTTAAGGGGGTTCTATGGCTACACCTTC
>TRBJ2-3|16|TRBD1|.|TRBV2
CASSTFTGAYTDTQYF
TGTGCCAGCAGCACCTTTACAGGGGCTTACACAGATACGCAGTATTTT
>TRBJ2-6|15|.|.|TRBV7-8
CASSLDRSGANVLTF
TGTGCCAGCAGCTTAGACAGGTCGGGGGCCAACGTCCTGACTTTC
>TRBJ1-6|18|.|.|TRBV2
CASSEWPREGHYNSPLHF
TGTGCCAGCAGTGAGTGGCCTCGGGAAGGACACTATAATTCACCCCTCCACTTT
>TRBJ2-5|12|.|.|TRBV19
CASSIGEETQYF
TGTGCCAGTAGTATAGGAGAAGAGACCCAGTACTTC
>TRBJ2-7|15|.|.|TRBV9
CASSEGAGDPYEQYF
TGTGCCAGCAGCGAGGGGGCGGGAGATCCCTACGAGCAGTACTTC
>TRBJ2-2|13|.|.|TRBV27
CASRNLDTGELFF
TGTGCCAGCAGGAACTTAGACACCGGGGAGCTGTTTTTT
>TRBJ2-7|15|TRBD2|.|TRBV7-2
CASSPQGAGVYEQYF
TGTGCCAGCAGCCCCCAGGGAGCGGGAGTGTACGAGCAGTACTTC
>TRBJ1-1|15|.|.|TRBV28
CASSPMRVMNTEAFF
TGTGCCAGCAGTCCGATGAGGGTCATGAACACTGAAGCTTTCTTT
>TRBJ1-1|16|.|.|TRBV7-2
CASTRGQTGMNTEAFF
TGTGCCAGCACCAGGGGACAAACTGGCATGAACACTGAAGCTTTCTTT
>TRBJ1-3|15|.|.|TRBV7-9
CASRATGASGNTIYF
TGTGCCAGCAGGGCGACTGGTGCCTCTGGAAACACCATATATTTT
>TRBJ1-2|15|TRBD1|once|TRBV28
CASSREEGTAYGYTF
TGTGCCAGCAGCCGGGAGGAAGGGACAGCCTATGGCTACACCTTC
>TRBJ2-7|13|.|.|TRBV7-2
CASSIRESYEQYF
TGTGCCAGCAGCATCCGGGAATCGTACGAGCAGTACTTC
>TRBJ2-6|14|.|.|TRBV6-5
CASRGNSGANVLTF
TGTGCCAGCAGGGGTAACTCTGGGGCCAACGTCCTGACTTTC
>TRBJ2-7|16|.|.|TRBV28
CASSLSWLGKGHEQYF
TGTGCCAGCAGTTTAAGCTGGCTGGGCAAAGGCCACGAGCAGTACTTC
>TRBJ2-7|16|.|.|TRBV6-6
CASSFLSGGAAYEQYF
TGTGCCAGCAGTTTTCTCTCGGGGGGCGCCGCCTACGAGCAGTACTTC
>TRBJ2-1|17|TRBD2|.|TRBV4-2
CASSQAASGNSYNEQFF
TGTGCCAGCAGCCAAGCGGCTAGCGGGAACTCCTACAATGAGCAGTTCTTC
>TRBJ1-1|14|.|once|TRBV2
CASSVAQEGTEAFF
TGTGCCAGCAGTGTGGCACAGGAAGGCACTGAAGCTTTCTTT
>TRBJ2-7|15|TRBD2|.|TRBV28
CASLPSGTSAYEQYF
TGTGCCAGCCTACCGTCCGGGACTAGCGCCTACGAGCAGTACTTC
>TRBJ2-3|16|TRBD2|.|TRBV9
CASSITSGALTDTQYF
TGTGCCAGCAGCATTACTAGCGGAGCCCTCACAGATACGCAGTATTTT
>TRBJ1-2|15|.|.|TRBV30
CAWSVVAGASYGYTF
TGTGCCTGGAGTGTAGTAGCAGGGGCGAGCTATGGCTACACCTTC
>TRBJ1-3|15|.|.|TRBV2
CASSTGLISGNTIYF
TGTGCCAGCAGTACAGGACTCATCTCTGGAAACACCATATATTTT
>TRBJ2-7|17|TRBD2|.|TRBV15
CATSRELAGGPSYEQYF
TGTGCCACCAGCAGAGAACTCGCGGGAGGGCCGTCCTACGAGCAGTACTTC
>TRBJ2-1|13|.|.|TRBV2
CASSEASVHEQFF
TGTGCCAGCAGTGAAGCCAGCGTTCATGAGCAGTTCTTC
>TRBJ2-7|15|TRBD1|.|TRBV11-2
CASSLGRDRGDEQYF
TGTGCCAGCAGCTTAGGCCGGGACAGGGGGGACGAGCAGTACTTC
>TRBJ2-4|17|.|.|TRBV27
CASSTGGFRRLKNIQYF
TGTGCCAGCAGTACGGGGGGCTTCCGTCGATTAAAAAACATTCAGTACTTC
>TRBJ1-5|13|.|few|TRBV18
CASSPGVGQPQHF
TGTGCCAGCTCACCCGGGGTGGGTCAGCCCCAGCATTTT